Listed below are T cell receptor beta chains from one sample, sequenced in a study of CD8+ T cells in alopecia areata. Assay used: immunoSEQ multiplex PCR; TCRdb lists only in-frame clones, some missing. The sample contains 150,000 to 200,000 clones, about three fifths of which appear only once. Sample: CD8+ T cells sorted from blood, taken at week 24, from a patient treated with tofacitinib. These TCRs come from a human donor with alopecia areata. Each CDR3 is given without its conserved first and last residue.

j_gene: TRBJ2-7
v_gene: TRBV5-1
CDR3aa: ASSFNRFYSYEQY

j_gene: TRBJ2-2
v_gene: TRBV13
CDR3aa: ASSLGLQVYTGELF

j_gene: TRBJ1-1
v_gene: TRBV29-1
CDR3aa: SVHTREGTEAF

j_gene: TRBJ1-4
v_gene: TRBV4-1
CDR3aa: ASSPKETGTGNEKLF

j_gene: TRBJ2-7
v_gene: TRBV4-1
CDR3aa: ASSLGLSYEQY

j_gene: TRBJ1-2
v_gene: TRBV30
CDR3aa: AWGQDYGYT

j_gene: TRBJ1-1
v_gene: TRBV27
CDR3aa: ASSLDPPQLNTEAF

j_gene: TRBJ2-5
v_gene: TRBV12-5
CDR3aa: ASLGDSAQY

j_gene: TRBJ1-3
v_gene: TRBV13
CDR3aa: ASSRGRSGNTIY

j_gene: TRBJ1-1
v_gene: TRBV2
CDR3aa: ASESSRSRFPEAF

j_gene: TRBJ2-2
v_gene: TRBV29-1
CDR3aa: SVPGKRGELF

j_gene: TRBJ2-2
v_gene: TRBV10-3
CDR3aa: AIRAQGAQNTGELF

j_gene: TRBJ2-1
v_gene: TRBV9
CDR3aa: ASSPWDRGYNEQF

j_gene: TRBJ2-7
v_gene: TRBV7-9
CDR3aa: ASKPGQMGEQY

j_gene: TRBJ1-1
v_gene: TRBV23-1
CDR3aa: ASSHRNRGTEAF

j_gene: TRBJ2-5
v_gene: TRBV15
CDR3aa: ATSRDSRVETQY

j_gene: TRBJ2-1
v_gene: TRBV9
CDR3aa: ASSGDSVEGYNEQF

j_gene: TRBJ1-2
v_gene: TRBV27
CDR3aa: ASSRGGLVGYT

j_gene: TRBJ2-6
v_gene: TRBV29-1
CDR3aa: SVVLAGGSGANVLT

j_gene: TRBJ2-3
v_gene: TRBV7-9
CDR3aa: ASSFRGQSTDTQY

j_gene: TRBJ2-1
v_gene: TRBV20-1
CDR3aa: SASLYGEQF

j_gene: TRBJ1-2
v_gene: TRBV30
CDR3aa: AWTFEGAGGYT

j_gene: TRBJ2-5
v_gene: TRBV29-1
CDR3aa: SVTKEGRETQY

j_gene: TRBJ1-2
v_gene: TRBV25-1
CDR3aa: ASSESLLIDGYT

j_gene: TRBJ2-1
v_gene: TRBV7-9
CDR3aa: ASSIRGPQQF

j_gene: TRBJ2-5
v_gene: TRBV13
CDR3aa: ASSTLTGRFQETQY

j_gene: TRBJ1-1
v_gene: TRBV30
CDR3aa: AWSVPNTLNTEAF

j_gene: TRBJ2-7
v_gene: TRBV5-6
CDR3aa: ASSQGTHYEQY

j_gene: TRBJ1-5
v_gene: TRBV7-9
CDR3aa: ASSPGQYQPQH

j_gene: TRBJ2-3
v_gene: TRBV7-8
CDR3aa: ASSLGQGIRTDTQY

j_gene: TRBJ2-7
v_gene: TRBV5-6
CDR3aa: ASSLGSLEQY

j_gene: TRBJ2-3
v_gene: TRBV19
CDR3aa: ASSRGLAGAGDTQY

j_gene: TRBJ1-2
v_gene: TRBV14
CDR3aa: ASSQTGDRAEHGYT

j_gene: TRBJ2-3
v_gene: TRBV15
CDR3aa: ATSPQGVADTQY

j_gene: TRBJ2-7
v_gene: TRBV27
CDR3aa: ASSLVGQEQY

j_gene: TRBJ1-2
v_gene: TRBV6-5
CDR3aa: ASSYSGVYGYT

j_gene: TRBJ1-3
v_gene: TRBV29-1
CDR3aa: SAETGSGNTIY

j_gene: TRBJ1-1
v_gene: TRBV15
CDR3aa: ATSRDRGKNTEAF

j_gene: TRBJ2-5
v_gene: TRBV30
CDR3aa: AWSLGYQETQY

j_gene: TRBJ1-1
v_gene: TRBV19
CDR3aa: ASIRTANTEAF

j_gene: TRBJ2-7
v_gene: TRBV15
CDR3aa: ATSRGVEGHSYEQY

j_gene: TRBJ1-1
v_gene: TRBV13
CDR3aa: ASSEGVGEAF

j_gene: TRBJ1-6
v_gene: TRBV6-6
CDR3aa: ASKEGRLYSPLH

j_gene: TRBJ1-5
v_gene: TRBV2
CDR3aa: ASSEERDLGRGQPQH

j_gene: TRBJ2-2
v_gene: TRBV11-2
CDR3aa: ASSLVRWSGELF

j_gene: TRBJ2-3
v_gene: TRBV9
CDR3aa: ASSAGGVGTDTQY

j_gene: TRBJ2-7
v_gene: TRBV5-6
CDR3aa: ASSLAGVDYEQY

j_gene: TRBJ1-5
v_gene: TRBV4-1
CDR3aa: ASSQRQAVNQPQH

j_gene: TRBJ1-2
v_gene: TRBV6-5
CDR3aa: ASSTQGYGYT

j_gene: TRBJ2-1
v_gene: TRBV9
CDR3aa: ASSFTSGNYNEQF

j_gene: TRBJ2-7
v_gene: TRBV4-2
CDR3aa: ASSQGTTGYEQY

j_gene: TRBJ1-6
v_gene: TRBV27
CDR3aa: ASSPWTGSHSPLH